This T cell receptor beta chain was identified during a study of cytomegalovirus exposure and HLA in healthy donors. CDR1 and CDR2 (germline): GTSNPN, SVGIG (reference sequence). CDR3 length: 12 residues. Trimming removed 0 bases at V and 9 bases at J, with 6 bases between. Study results and limitations: Later analysis revealed greater clonal expansion in HLA-associated TCR beta chains than in equally common others. By HLA locus, TCR association rates varied in a later analysis, with DRB1 showing the most and HLA-C the fewest. A prior analysis recorded that most TCR beta V segments were productive about 90% or about 30% of the time.

For this clone: Its antigen is unknown.

PCR involved 60 Vbeta and 13 Jbeta primers. Only in-frame clones appear in the TCRdb table, and some are missing; sequencing was by immunoSEQ multiplex PCR. Among about 190,000 clones listed, approximately 80% were seen once. Sequenced sample: PBMCs. The chain employs TRBV30 and TRBJ1-6; D is uncertain. The sequence was collected from a boy aged 2 to 9 in good health and CMV-seronegative. The CDR3, as DNA: TGTGCCTGGAGTGTACTTCTTTCACCCCTCCACTTT. As protein: CAWSVLLSPLHF.